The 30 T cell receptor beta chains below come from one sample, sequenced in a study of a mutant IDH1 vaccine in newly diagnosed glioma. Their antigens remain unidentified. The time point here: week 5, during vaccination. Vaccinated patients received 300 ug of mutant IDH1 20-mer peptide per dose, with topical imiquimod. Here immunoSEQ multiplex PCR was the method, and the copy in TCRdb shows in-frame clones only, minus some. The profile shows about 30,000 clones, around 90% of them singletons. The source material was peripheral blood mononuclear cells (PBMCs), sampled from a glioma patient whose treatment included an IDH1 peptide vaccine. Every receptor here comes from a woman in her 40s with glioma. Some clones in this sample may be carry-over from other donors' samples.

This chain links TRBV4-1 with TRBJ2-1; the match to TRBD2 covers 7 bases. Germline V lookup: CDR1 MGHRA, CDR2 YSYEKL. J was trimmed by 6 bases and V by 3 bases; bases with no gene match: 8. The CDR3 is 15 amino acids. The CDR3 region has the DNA TGCGCCAGCAGCCACGGCGGGGGAGTTCTCAATGAGCAGTTCTTC. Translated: CASSHGGGVLNEQFF.

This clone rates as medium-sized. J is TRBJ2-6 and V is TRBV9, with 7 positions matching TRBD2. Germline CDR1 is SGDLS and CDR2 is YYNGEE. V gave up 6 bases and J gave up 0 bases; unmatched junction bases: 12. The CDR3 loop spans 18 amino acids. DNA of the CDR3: TGTGCCAGCAACCTTCCTAGCGGAGGGACCTCTGGGGCCAACGTCCTGACTTTC. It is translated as CASNLPSGGTSGANVLTF.

CDR3 sequence (DNA): TGTGCCAGCAGCCCTCGCGGGGGCAACACCGGGGAGCTGTTTTTT. Encoded protein: CASSPRGGNTGELFF. V usage is TRBV11-3 and J usage is TRBJ2-2; a possible D gene is TRBD2 (7 bases). The CDR3 extends over 15 amino acids. V lost 5 bases to trimming and J lost 2 bases, with 12 bases between them. CDR1 is SGHNT and CDR2 is YENEEA in the germline V gene.

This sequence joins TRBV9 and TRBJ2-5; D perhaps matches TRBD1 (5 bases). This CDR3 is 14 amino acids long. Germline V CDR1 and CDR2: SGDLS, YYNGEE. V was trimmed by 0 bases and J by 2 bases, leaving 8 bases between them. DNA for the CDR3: TGTGCCAGCAGCGTAGGACAGATACAAGAGACCCAGTACTTC. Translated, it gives CASSVGQIQETQYF.

CDR3 coding DNA: TGTGCCACGAAGCGGGGGGGCGTAGATGAGCAGTTCTTC. This encodes CATKRGGVDEQFF. V and J are TRBV6-5 and TRBJ2-1, with TRBD2 identical over 10 bases. The CDR3 has 13 amino acids. CDR1 and CDR2 (germline): MNHEY, SVGAGI. Losses at the gene ends were 10 bases for V and 8 bases for J; bases not matched to a gene: 8.

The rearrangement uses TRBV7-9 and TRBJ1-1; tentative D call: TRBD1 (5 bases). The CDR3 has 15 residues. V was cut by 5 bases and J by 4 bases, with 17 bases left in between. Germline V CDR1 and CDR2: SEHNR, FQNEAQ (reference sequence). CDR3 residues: CASSPPVGEGTEAFF. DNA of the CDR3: TGTGCCAGCAGCCCCCCGGTAGGGGAGGGCACTGAAGCTTTCTTT.

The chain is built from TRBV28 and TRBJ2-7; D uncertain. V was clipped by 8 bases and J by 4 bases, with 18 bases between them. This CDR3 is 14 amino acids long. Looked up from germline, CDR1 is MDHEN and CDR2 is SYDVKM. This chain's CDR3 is CASVFSGPSYEQYF. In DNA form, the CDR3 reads TGTGCCAGCGTGTTCTCGGGCCCCTCTTACGAGCAGTACTTC.

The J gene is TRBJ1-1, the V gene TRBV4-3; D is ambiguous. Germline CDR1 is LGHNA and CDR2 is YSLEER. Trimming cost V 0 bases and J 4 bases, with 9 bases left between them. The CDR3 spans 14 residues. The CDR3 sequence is CASSQDRGFTEAFF. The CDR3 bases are TGCGCCAGCAGCCAAGATCGGGGATTCACTGAAGCTTTCTTT.

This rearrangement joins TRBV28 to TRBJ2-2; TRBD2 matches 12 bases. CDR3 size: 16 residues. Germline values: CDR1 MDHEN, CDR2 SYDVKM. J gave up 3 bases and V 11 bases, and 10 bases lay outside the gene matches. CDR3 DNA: TGTGCCGCTAGCGGGAGGGCCTTTGTGGACACCGGGGAGCTGTTTTTT. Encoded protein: CAASGRAFVDTGELFF.

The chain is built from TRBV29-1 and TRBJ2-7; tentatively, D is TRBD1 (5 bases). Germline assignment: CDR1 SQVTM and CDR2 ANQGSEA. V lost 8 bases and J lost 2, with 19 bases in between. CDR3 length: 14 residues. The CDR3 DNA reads TGCAGCCCGATAGAGGACGGACAAGCCTACGAGCAGTACTTC. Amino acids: CSPIEDGQAYEQYF.

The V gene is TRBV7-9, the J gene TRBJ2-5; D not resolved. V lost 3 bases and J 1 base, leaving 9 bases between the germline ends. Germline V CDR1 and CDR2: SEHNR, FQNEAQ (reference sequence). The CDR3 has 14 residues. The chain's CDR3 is CASSFGQFQETQYF. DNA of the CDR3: TGTGCCAGCAGCTTCGGGCAGTTCCAAGAGACCCAGTACTTC.

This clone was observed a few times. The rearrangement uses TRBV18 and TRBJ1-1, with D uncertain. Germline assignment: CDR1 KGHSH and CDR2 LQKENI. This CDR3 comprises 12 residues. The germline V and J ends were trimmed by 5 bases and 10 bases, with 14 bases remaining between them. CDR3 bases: TGTGCCAGCTCAAGGCCTGAGCCCCCAGCTTTCTTT. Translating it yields CASSRPEPPAFF.

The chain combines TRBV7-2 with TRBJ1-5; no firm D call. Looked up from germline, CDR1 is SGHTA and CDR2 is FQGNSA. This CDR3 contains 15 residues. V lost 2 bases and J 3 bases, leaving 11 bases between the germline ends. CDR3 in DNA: TGTGCCAGCAGCTTATTGGGAGACATCAATCAGCCCCAGCATTTT. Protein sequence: CASSLLGDINQPQHF. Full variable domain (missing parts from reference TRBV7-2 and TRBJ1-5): GAGVSQSPSNKVTEKGKDVELRCDPISGHTALYWYRQSLGQGLEFLIYFQGNSAPDKSGLPSDRFSAERTGGSVSTLTIQRTQQEDSAVYLCASSLLGDINQPQHFGDGTRLSIL.

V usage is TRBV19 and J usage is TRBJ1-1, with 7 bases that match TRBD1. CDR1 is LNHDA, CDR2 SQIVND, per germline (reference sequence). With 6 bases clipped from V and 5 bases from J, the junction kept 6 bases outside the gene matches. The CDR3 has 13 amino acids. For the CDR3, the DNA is TGTGCCAGTAGCCAATCCAGGGGGACTGAAGCTTTCTTT. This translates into CASSQSRGTEAFF.

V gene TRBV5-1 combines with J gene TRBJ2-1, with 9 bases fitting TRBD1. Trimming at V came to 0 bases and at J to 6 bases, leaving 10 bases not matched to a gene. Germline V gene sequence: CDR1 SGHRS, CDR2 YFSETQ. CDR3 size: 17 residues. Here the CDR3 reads CASSLAGRTGVLNEQFF. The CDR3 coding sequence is TGCGCCAGCAGCTTGGCCGGCAGGACAGGGGTACTCAATGAGCAGTTCTTC. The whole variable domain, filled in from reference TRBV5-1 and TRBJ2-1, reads KAGVTQTPRYLIKTRGQQVTLSCSPISGHRSVSWYQQTPGQGLQFLFEYFSETQRNKGNFPGRFSGRQFSNSRSEMNVSTLELGDSALYLCASSLAGRTGVLNEQFFGPGTRLTVL.

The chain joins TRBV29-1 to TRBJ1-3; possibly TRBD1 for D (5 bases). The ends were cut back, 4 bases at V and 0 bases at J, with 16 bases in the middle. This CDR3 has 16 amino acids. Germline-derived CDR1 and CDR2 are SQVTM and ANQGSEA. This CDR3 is CSVVTLQGDSGNTIYF. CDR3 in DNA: TGCAGCGTTGTCACCCTGCAGGGAGACTCTGGAAACACCATATATTTT.

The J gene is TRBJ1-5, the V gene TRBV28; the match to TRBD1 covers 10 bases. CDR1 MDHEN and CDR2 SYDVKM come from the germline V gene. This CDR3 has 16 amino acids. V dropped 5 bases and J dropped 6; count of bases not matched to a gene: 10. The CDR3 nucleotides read TGTGCCAGCAGTCCGCTGACAGGGGGCGCAGGTCAGCCCCAGCATTTT. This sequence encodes CASSPLTGGAGQPQHF. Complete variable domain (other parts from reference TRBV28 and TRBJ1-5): DVKVTQSSRYLVKRTGEKVFLECVQDMDHENMFWYRQDPGLGLRLIYFSYDVKMKEKGDIPEGYSVSREKKERFSLILESASTNQTSMYLCASSPLTGGAGQPQHFGDGTRLSIL.

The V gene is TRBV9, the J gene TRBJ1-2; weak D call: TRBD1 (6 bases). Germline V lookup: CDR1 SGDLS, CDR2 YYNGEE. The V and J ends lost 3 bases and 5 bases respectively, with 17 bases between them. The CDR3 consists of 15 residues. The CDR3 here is CASSARQASPYGYTF. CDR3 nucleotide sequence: TGTGCCAGCAGCGCTCGACAGGCATCACCGTATGGCTACACCTTC.

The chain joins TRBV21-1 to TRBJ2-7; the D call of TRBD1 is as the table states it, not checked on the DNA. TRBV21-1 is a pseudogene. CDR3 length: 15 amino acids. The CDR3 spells CASSTPTTGFYEQYF. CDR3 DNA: TGTGCCAGCAGCACCCCCACGACAGGGTTCTACGAGCAGTACTTC.

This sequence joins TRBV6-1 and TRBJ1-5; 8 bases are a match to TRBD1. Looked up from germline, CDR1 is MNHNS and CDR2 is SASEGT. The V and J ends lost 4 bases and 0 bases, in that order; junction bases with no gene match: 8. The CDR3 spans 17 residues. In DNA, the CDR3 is TGTGCCAGCAGTGGCCTGGGACAGGTGGATAGCAATCAGCCCCAGCATTTT. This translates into CASSGLGQVDSNQPQHF.

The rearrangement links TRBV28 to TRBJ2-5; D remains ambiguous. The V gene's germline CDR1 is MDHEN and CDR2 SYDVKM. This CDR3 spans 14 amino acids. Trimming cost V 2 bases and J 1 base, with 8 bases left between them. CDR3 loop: CASSLSPGQETQYF. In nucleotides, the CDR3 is TGTGCCAGCAGTTTAAGTCCAGGCCAAGAGACCCAGTACTTC.

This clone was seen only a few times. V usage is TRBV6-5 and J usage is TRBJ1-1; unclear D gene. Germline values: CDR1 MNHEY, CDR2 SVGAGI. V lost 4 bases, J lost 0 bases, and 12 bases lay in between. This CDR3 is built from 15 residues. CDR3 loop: CASSSPAEMNTEAFF. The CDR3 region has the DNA TGTGCCAGCAGTTCCCCGGCGGAAATGAACACTGAAGCTTTCTTT.

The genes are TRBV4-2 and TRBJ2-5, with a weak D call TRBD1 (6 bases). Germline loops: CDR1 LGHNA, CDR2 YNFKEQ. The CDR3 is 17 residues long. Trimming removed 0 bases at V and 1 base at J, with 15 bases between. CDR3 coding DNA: TGTGCCAGCAGCCAAGATGGGGGCCGGGCTTTCCAAGAGACCCAGTACTTC. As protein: CASSQDGGRAFQETQYF.

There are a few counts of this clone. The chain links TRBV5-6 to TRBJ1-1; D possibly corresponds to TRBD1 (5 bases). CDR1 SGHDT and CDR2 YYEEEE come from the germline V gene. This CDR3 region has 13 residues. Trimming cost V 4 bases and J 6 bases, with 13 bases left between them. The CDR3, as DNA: TGTGCCAGCAGCGCTCAGGGCCGCCCTGAAGCTTTCTTT. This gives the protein CASSAQGRPEAFF.

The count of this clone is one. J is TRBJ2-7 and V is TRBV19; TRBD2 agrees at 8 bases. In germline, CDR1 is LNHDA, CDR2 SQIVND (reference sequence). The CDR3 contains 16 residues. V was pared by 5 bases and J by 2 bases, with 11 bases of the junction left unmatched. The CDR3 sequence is CASSLAGREVAYEQYF. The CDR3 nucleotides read TGTGCCAGTAGTCTCGCGGGGCGGGAGGTGGCCTACGAGCAGTACTTC.

The CDR3 region is CASSLGVGRETGDTQYF. CDR3 nucleotide sequence: TGTGCCAGCAGCCTAGGGGTCGGTCGAGAGACAGGGGATACGCAGTATTTT. The chain has TRBV7-6 and TRBJ2-3, with 7 bases aligning to TRBD1. With 5 bases clipped from V and 6 bases from J, the junction kept 17 bases outside the gene matches. The CDR3 totals 17 residues. The germline V gene has CDR1 SGHVS and CDR2 FNYEAQ.

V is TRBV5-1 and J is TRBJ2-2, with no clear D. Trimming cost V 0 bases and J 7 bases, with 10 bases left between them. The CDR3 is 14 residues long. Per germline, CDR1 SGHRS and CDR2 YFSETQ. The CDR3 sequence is CASSLDSRNGELFF. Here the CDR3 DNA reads TGCGCCAGCAGCTTGGATTCTCGCAACGGGGAGCTGTTTTTT. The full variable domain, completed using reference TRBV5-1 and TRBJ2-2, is KAGVTQTPRYLIKTRGQQVTLSCSPISGHRSVSWYQQTPGQGLQFLFEYFSETQRNKGNFPGRFSGRQFSNSRSEMNVSTLELGDSALYLCASSLDSRNGELFFGEGSRLTVL.

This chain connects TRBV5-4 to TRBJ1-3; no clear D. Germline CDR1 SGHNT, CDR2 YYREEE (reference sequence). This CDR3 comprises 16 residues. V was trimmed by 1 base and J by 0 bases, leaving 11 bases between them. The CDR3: CASSLSGRYSGNTIYF. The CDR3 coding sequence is TGTGCCAGCAGCTTGAGTGGGCGTTACTCTGGAAACACCATATATTTT.

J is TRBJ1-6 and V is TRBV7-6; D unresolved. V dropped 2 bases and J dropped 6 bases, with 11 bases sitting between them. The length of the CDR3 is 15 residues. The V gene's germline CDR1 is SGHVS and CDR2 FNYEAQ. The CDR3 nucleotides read TGTGCCAGCAGCTTATGGGAGGTTCCTAATTCACCCCTCCACTTT. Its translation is CASSLWEVPNSPLHF.

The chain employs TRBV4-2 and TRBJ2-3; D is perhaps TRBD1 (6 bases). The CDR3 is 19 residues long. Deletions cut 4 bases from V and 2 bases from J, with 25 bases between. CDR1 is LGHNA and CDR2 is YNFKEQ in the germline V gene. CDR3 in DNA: TGTGCCAGCAGCCCCTCCCTCCCCCTTGGGGGCGGGCTCACAGATACGCAGTATTTT. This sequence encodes CASSPSLPLGGGLTDTQYF.